The sequence of this TCR beta chain was determined in a study of post-analysis software for immune sequencing data. Tagging with unique molecular identifiers was a feature of the TCR beta cDNA libraries. TCRdb independently ran MiXCR on the PCR reads; one entry per CDR3 protein. This sample has roughly 650,000 distinct CDR3 sequences, with more than 50% found just once. Whole-study results and caveats: When the samples were clustered directly with F measure, those that had been prepared in the same batch showed strong co-clustering. Roughly 5 TRBV segments (TRBV5-6, TRBV5-1 and TRBV20-1 among them) occurred more frequently in patients than in controls.

Worth noting for this clonotype: Its cognate antigen is unknown.

The CDR3 covers 13 residues. Looked up from germline, CDR1 is SEHNR and CDR2 is FQNEAQ (reference sequence). The V end was cut by 4 bases, the J end by 6 bases, with 11 bases between. The source material was blood. The V and J genes are TRBV7-9 and TRBJ2-3; D is perhaps TRBD1 (5 bases). This TCR was sampled from a girl aged 2 to 10 with multiple sclerosis. This CDR3 is CASSSRETDTQYF. In DNA, the CDR3 is TGTGCCAGCAGCTCCAGGGAAACGGATACGCAGTATTTT. The variable domain in full, with the rest retrieved from reference TRBV7-9 and TRBJ2-3, is DTGVSQNPRHKITKRGQNVTFRCDPISEHNRLYWYRQTLGQGPEFLTYFQNEAQLEKSRLLSDRFSAERPKGSFSTLEIQRTEQGDSAMYLCASSSRETDTQYFGPGTRLTVL.